This T cell receptor (beta chain) appears in the sequencing data of a study of cytomegalovirus exposure and HLA in healthy donors (dated by TCRdb to 2015 to 2018). With respect to the entire study: In an earlier analysis of roughly 500 of the donors, about 260 Gb of sequence data and roughly 100 million unique TCR beta sequences from about 190 million T cells were reported. An early release that covered about 640 HLA-typed donors contained approximately 300 gigabases of sequencing data and tens of millions of unique TCR sequences. Among the roughly 410 genotyped donors, about 83% belonged to the genetic ancestry cluster associated with self-reported Caucasian donors. The aim of the study was to test whether cataloging public T cell receptors could identify signatures of past pathogen exposure. The study used immunosequencing to profile the T cell repertoires of 600 to 850 subjects and linked those repertoires to cytomegalovirus serostatus. A separate validation cohort of about 110 different subjects was used in addition to the roughly 640-subject first cohort. High-throughput TCR immunosequencing, statistical association of individual TCRs with disease status, and machine learning were combined to predict cytomegalovirus infection status. In a later analysis, previously published TCR beta repertoires from 500 to 750 donors were re-analyzed and high-resolution HLA genotyping was added so that TCR occurrence patterns could be studied. In the later analysis, no new phenotypic data were used to find candidate immune exposures; instead, reliance was placed on TCR beta sequences and their occurrence across donors. In an earlier analysis of over 550 of the donors, high-throughput TCR beta sequencing was used to judge whether each TCR beta V gene segment behaved as functional or pseudogenic. Donor age, sex, ethnicity and CMV serostatus were compiled together with the repertoire data. Genome-wide SNP genotypes for about 55% of the roughly 670 donors were used in a later genetic analysis, which treated that subset as a discovery cohort. Every repertoire in the discovery cohort had been generated on one and the same sequencing platform. HLA typing included class I and class II loci at four-digit resolution. The number of donors typed differed by locus, with about 629-630 for A, B, C, DRB1 and DQB1, approximately 500 for DQA1, about 610 for DPA1, and under 490 for DPB1. Roughly 5 DR-DQ haplotypes were handled as single units for association and clustering, since linkage in the cohort was strong. Across under 500 genotyped donors of the cohort, an average of 235,054 unique TCR beta nucleotide sequences per donor were sequenced, and around 20% of those sequences were non-productive.

To note about this clone: Its antigen is still unknown. The record has no base qualities; no much larger clone is one base away.

Study-wide findings and limitations: The presence/absence analyses assumed that sequencing depth was roughly uniform across donors, and that assumption may not be true. In both the original and validation cohorts, the classifier was reported to diagnose cytomegalovirus status with high specificity and sensitivity. Some IMGT-functional V segments, including TRBV6-2 and TRBV6-3, could not be distinguished by the 87-base-pair reads and were therefore excluded. A later analysis associated around 16,000 TCR beta sequences with specific HLA alleles at a false discovery rate of 0.05. A later genetic analysis associated a missense DCLRE1C variant with V-gene and J-gene trimming of TCR beta chains, and an independent cohort replicated the association. Because counts were too low, some 17 rarely observed V segments, including chromosome 9 orphons, were excluded from the earlier analysis of around 590 of the donors. Because HLA typing was missing for some donors at each locus, association tests included only the typed subset. Three of the identified cytomegalovirus-associated TCR beta chains were confirmed in vitro to be specific for cytomegalovirus antigens. Most TCR sequences were observed very rarely across donors, whereas some public TCRs were present in many individuals. Linkage disequilibrium might explain the correlated functional status among segregating V segments, but an unknown experimental factor could not be ruled out. The study gave a list of over 150 TCR beta chains associated with cytomegalovirus. In a later analysis, several top co-occurrence clusters were reported to appear linked to parvovirus B19, influenza, CMV and Epstein-Barr virus. A further reported finding was that TCR beta sequences accurately predicted the HLA-A and HLA-B alleles for most subjects in the first cohort. Assigning TCR associations to individual alleles was difficult when HLA alleles, especially DR and DQ, strongly co-occurred. In a later analysis, most CMV-associated TCR beta chains were found to appear HLA-restricted, with HLA associations seemingly driven largely by CMV exposure. An earlier analysis of around 500 of the donors showed that most TCR beta V segments appeared in productive rearrangements either about 87% or about 30% of the time, which broadly matched IMGT annotations. In a later analysis, HLA-associated TCR beta chains showed more clonal expansion and lower generation probabilities than non-associated chains that were equally common. A later analysis found that TCR association rates varied across HLA loci, with DRB1 alleles showing the most associated TCRs and HLA-C alleles the fewest. It was suggested by the authors that the approach could potentially be generalized to other disease states and immunological phenotypes. According to a later genetic analysis, donors in an Asian-associated ancestry cluster had fewer N-insertions in productive TCRs than the approximately 700-donor mean. The cohort was sequenced for TCR beta chains only, and without alpha or paired-chain data the features that could be detected were limited. For the cohort, immune exposure information was limited to CMV serostatus. The sequencing pipeline was judged likely to have produced a cluster of highly shared sequence variants as a technical artifact.

The library was obtained by the immunoSEQ multiplex PCR assay. For the multiplex PCR, a mixture combining 60 forward primers for TCR Vbeta segments and 13 reverse primers for TCR Jbeta segments was used. Amplification of the CDR3 region of rearranged TCR beta genes was performed with a multiplex PCR assay on genomic DNA. The amplified TCR beta libraries were sequenced on the Illumina HiSeq System as 87-base-pair reads. The source study handled its data this way. A later analysis counted approximately 74 million unique TCR beta chains across the 550 to 800 repertoires, and some 12 million of these chains were shared by at least two donors. A nearest-neighbor algorithm error-corrected the raw reads and collapsed the reads into unique sequences, merging closely related sequences to remove PCR and sequencing errors. CDR3 sequences were aligned to IMGT reference sequences to assign V, D and J gene segments. For a sequence to be retained, a match of at least six nucleotides to both a V gene segment and a J gene segment was required. A rearrangement counted as productive if the CDR3 had no stop codons and remained in frame with V and J, and every other rearrangement counted as non-productive. CDR3 was defined by IMGT convention, running from the second conserved V-encoded cysteine to the conserved J-encoded phenylalanine. The earlier analysis of fewer than 700 of the donors excluded sequences that lacked an unambiguous match to a single V gene segment. An earlier analysis of 587 of the donors classified V segments as functional when productive rearrangements were above 56.7% and as segregating when the standard deviation between donors was above 5%. A statistical classification framework was built to diagnose cytomegalovirus status from the catalog of TCR beta chain sequences. In a later analysis, V and J genes were assigned by comparing TCR nucleotide sequences against IMGT/GENE-DB human TR gene sequences. Using the TCRdist pipeline, a later analysis assigned CDR3 sequences along with most-parsimonious VDJ recombination scenarios. In a later analysis, every TCR beta chain was defined by the combination of its CDR3 amino acid sequence and its V-gene family, and reads without a unique V-gene family were dropped. As a way to deal with suspected cross-contamination and a sequencing artifact, a later analysis dropped 500 to 700 nucleotide sequences that were highly shared and had low generation probability. In a later analysis, a clonal expansion index was calculated for each public chain from normalized within-repertoire ranks of inferred template counts. Generation probabilities in a later analysis came from a VDJ recombination model fitted to out-of-frame rearrangements, and those results were checked against IGoR. In a later analysis, hypergeometric tests were used to score TCR-TCR, TCR-HLA and TCR-CMV co-occurrence, with a repertoire-size bias correction applied to TCR pairs. A later analysis estimated false discovery rates by permuting HLA or CMV assignments 20 times. In a later analysis, co-occurring TCRs were grouped using DBSCAN, with TCRdist sequence similarity added in when clustering inside HLA-allele-positive subsets. Co-occurrence clustering excluded repertoires with fewer than 30,000 or more than 120,000 public chains, plus five with anomalous nucleotide sharing. This is the immuneACCESS table as TCRdb keeps it, with only in-frame sequences that have V and J called. A part of the clones is gone; compared with another copy, unresolved V genes explain less than half, and the rest is unexplained. V and J calls and clone size come straight from that table; D and trimming were deduced from the DNA. A total of about 170,000 clones appear in this sample, under 75% of them only once. About 7% of the sample lies in the top ten.

The germline V gene (reference sequence) specifies MNHEY as CDR1 and SMNVEV as CDR2. After removal of 5 bases from V and 3 bases from J, the junction retains 2 bases not matched to a gene. There are 13 amino acids in the CDR3, from cysteine to phenylalanine inclusive. The retained sequence is limited to the CDR3, 39 bases, with the frame set at the first base. The cohort was made up of about 670 healthy bone marrow donors. At the time of sampling, every cohort member was nominally healthy, though immune exposures that went unrecorded were likely present. The donor was CMV seropositive and was included in the group of some 290 seropositive cohort members. A peripheral blood sample was collected from each donor, and TCR beta sequencing was performed on peripheral blood mononuclear cells. The Qiagen DNeasy Blood Extraction Kit was used to extract genomic DNA from the blood cell samples.

This receptor was taken from a man aged 35 to 55 in good health and CMV-seropositive. The rearrangement joined TRBV27 to TRBJ2-7, with TRBD1 identical over 9 junction bases. Sequences were obtained from PBMCs. The CDR3 in this case is CASSEDRGYEQYF. The DNA sequence is given as TGTGCCAGCAGTGAGGACAGGGGCTACGAGCAGTACTTC.